The 22 T cell receptor beta chains below all came from one sample that was sequenced in a study of T cell changes during pregnancy in multiple sclerosis. Some clones are missing from TCRdb's copy, which holds only in-frame ones; the method was immunoSEQ multiplex PCR. The sample carries about 64,000 clones, about 90% recorded once. Sample: peripheral blood, taken in the third trimester of pregnancy. The receptors come from a female donor in good health, enrolled as a control in a pregnancy study.

The V call is TRBV6-4, the J call TRBJ2-7; 7 bases match TRBD1. The junction had 6 bases not matched to a gene; V was cut back by 10 bases and J by 0 bases. This CDR3 spans 13 amino acids. The germline gives CDR1 MRHNA, CDR2 SNTAGT. The CDR3 DNA reads TGTGCCATGACCGGGACAGACTCCTACGAGCAGTACTTC. This translates into CAMTGTDSYEQYF.

The rearrangement uses TRBV29-1 and TRBJ1-1; 9 bases are a match to TRBD1. Germline CDR1 reads SQVTM; CDR2 reads ANQGSEA. V was pared by 6 bases and J by 2 bases, with 4 bases of the junction left unmatched. The CDR3 is 13 amino acids. CDR3 nucleotides: TGCAGCGTGGGGACAGGGTCAAACACTGAAGCTTTCTTT. Amino acids: CSVGTGSNTEAFF.

V and J are TRBV30 and TRBJ2-5; the match to TRBD2 covers 7 bases. Germline CDR1 and CDR2: GTSNPN and SVGIG (reference sequence). V was pared by 2 bases and J by 5 bases, with 8 bases of the junction left unmatched. The CDR3 has 14 residues. The CDR3 sequence: CAWSSPREEETQYF. In DNA, the CDR3 is TGTGCCTGGAGTTCCCCTCGGGAGGAGGAGACCCAGTACTTC.

V gene TRBV27 combines with J gene TRBJ2-7; 7 bases are a match to TRBD1. This CDR3 comprises 14 residues. The germline V gene encodes CDR1 MNHEY and CDR2 SMNVEV (reference sequence). V shed 5 bases, J shed 2 bases, and the junction held 6 bases outside the gene matches. The chain's CDR3 is CASSTRDSPYEQYF. The CDR3 DNA sequence: TGTGCCAGCAGTACCCGGGACAGCCCCTACGAGCAGTACTTC.

This sequence joins TRBV19 and TRBJ1-5, with 9 bases matching TRBD1. The CDR3 runs 16 residues. V lost 4 bases to trimming and J lost 2 bases; unmatched junction nucleotides: 6. Germline assignment: CDR1 LNHDA and CDR2 SQIVND (reference sequence). The chain's CDR3 is CASSSGQGRGNQPQHF. The CDR3 DNA is TGTGCCAGTAGTAGCGGACAGGGGAGGGGCAATCAGCCCCAGCATTTT.

The chain couples TRBV7-2 to TRBJ1-5, with TRBD1 matching over 7 bases. Germline loops: CDR1 SGHTA, CDR2 FQGNSA. The CDR3 extends over 14 amino acids. V gave up 6 bases and J gave up 2 bases; unmatched junction bases: 4. CDR3 residues: CASSEDRRNQPQHF. The CDR3 DNA follows: TGTGCCAGCAGTGAGGACAGGCGCAATCAGCCCCAGCATTTT.

This chain links TRBV11-2 with TRBJ2-5; 14 bases align to TRBD2. Germline CDR1 is SGHAT and CDR2 is FQNNGV. V gave up 1 base and J gave up 3 bases; unmatched junction bases: 7. CDR3 size: 18 residues. CDR3 sequence reads: CASSLGRTSGGPKETQYF. The CDR3 DNA is TGTGCCAGCAGCTTAGGGCGGACTAGCGGGGGGCCTAAAGAGACCCAGTACTTC. The variable domain in full, completed from reference TRBV11-2 and TRBJ2-5, reads EAGVAQSPRYKIIEKRQSVAFWCNPISGHATLYWYQQILGQGPKLLIQFQNNGVVDDSQLPKDRFSAERLKGVDSTLKIQPAKLEDSAVYLCASSLGRTSGGPKETQYFGPGTRLLVL.

The rearrangement uses TRBV5-6 and TRBJ2-1; D is possibly TRBD2 (7 bases). Looked up from germline, CDR1 is SGHDT and CDR2 is YYEEEE. This CDR3 comprises 15 residues. Deletions cut 4 bases from V and 10 bases from J, with 21 bases between. CDR3 sequence reads: CASSGGAVFYREQFF. The CDR3 nucleotides are TGTGCCAGCAGCGGGGGGGCCGTCTTCTATCGCGAGCAGTTCTTC.

The chain carries TRBV5-4 and TRBJ1-1, with TRBD1 matching over 8 bases. This CDR3 has 13 residues. Germline CDR1 reads SGHNT; CDR2 reads YYREEE (reference sequence). Trimming removed 2 bases from V and 8 bases from J; junction bases left unmatched: 5. The CDR3 region has the DNA TGTGCCAGCAGCTTTCCAGGGGGCCGCGAAGCTTTCTTT. Amino acid sequence: CASSFPGGREAFF. Combining the CDR3 with reference TRBV5-4 and TRBJ1-1 gives the whole variable domain ETGVTQSPTHLIKTRGQQVTLRCSSQSGHNTVSWYQQALGQGPQFIFQYYREEENGRGNFPPRFSGLQFPNYSSELNVNALELDDSALYLCASSFPGGREAFFGQGTRLTVV.

The chain employs TRBV9 and TRBJ1-1; TRBD1 aligns across 8 bases. Germline CDR1 is SGDLS and CDR2 is YYNGEE. CDR3 length equals 13 residues. The ends lost 1 base at V and 5 bases at J; junction bases unmatched: 1. This CDR3 is CASSVQGATEAFF. CDR3 DNA sequence: TGTGCCAGCAGCGTACAGGGGGCGACTGAAGCTTTCTTT. Together with reference TRBV9 and TRBJ1-1, the CDR3 gives the full variable domain: DSGVTQTPKHLITATGQRVTLRCSPRSGDLSVYWYQQSLDQGLQFLIQYYNGEERAKGNILERFSAQQFPDLHSELNLSSLELGDSALYFCASSVQGATEAFFGQGTRLTVV.

The CDR3 spells CASSYSSGRVSEQFF. The DNA for the CDR3 is TGTGCCAGCAGTTACTCCAGCGGGAGGGTTAGTGAGCAGTTCTTC. The rearrangement uses TRBV6-5 and TRBJ2-1, with 10 nucleotides matching TRBD2. The J segment lost 9 bases and the V segment lost 0 bases, leaving 5 bases of the junction unmatched. The germline gives CDR1 MNHEY, CDR2 SVGAGI. CDR3 length equals 15 residues.

This clone has just a few counts. The CDR3 DNA sequence: TGTGCCTGGCGCCGGGACAGCCTTGAAGCTTTCTTT. Protein sequence: CAWRRDSLEAFF. The chain is built from TRBV30 and TRBJ1-1; 7 nucleotides align to TRBD1. Trimming took 5 bases from V and 7 from J; bases not matched to a gene: 7. The germline gives CDR1 GTSNPN, CDR2 SVGIG (reference sequence). This CDR3 has 12 residues. The whole variable domain, remainder taken from reference TRBV30 and TRBJ1-1, is SQTIHQWPATLVQPVGSPLSLECTVEGTSNPNLYWYRQAAGRGLQLLFYSVGIGQISSEVPQNLSASRPQDRQFILSSKKLLLSDSGFYLCAWRRDSLEAFFGQGTRLTVV.

This clone occurred a few times. V gene TRBV6-5 combines with J gene TRBJ1-2, with D possibly matching TRBD1 (5 bases). V was pared by 4 bases and J by 0 bases, with 9 bases between. The CDR3 sequence is 14 residues long. The germline CDR1 and CDR2 sequences are MNHEY and SVGAGI. Here the CDR3 reads CASSFGQANYGYTF. Written as DNA, the CDR3 is TGTGCCAGCAGTTTTGGACAAGCTAACTATGGCTACACCTTC.

The chain employs TRBV9 and TRBJ2-3; 9 nucleotides align to TRBD2. Trimming took 7 bases from V and 4 from J; bases not matched to a gene: 16. The CDR3 spans 17 residues. Germline-derived CDR1 and CDR2 are SGDLS and YYNGEE. CDR3 residues: CASDTSGFPIDSDTQYF. In DNA form, the CDR3 reads TGTGCCAGCGACACTAGCGGGTTCCCTATCGACTCAGATACGCAGTATTTT.

This clone was observed a few times. The genes are TRBV11-3 and TRBJ1-6; 7 bases are shared with TRBD1. This CDR3 is built from 13 residues. V dropped 9 bases and J dropped 8; count of bases not matched to a gene: 7. Germline-derived CDR1 and CDR2 are SGHNT and YENEEA. The CDR3: CASATGPDSPLHF. The CDR3 DNA is TGTGCCAGTGCGACAGGGCCGGATTCACCCCTCCACTTT.

This rearrangement joins TRBV5-4 to TRBJ1-3; 8 bases map to TRBD1. Trimming cost V 3 bases and J 1 base; bases outside gene matches: 6. CDR1 is SGHNT, CDR2 YYREEE, per germline (reference sequence). This CDR3 is built from 16 residues. CDR3 protein: CASSYGQGFSGNTIYF. The CDR3 DNA reads as TGTGCCAGCAGCTATGGACAGGGCTTTTCTGGAAACACCATATATTTT.

In its sample, this clone was seen once. The chain couples TRBV29-1 to TRBJ2-1; TRBD2 is a possible D gene (7 bases). Trimming pared 7 bases from V and 6 bases from J, leaving 19 bases between. CDR1 and CDR2 (germline): SQVTM, ANQGSEA. The CDR3 is 14 residues long. The CDR3, as DNA: TGCAGCGGGGGGCGGGAGTCCCTCATCAATGAGCAGTTCTTC. Translation: CSGGRESLINEQFF.

The chain is built from TRBV7-8 and TRBJ1-1; unclear D gene. This CDR3 region has 12 residues. V lost 5 bases and J lost 1, with 5 bases in between. The germline V gene encodes CDR1 SGHVS and CDR2 FQNEAQ. The CDR3 is CASSPQNTEAFF. CDR3 nucleotides: TGTGCCAGCAGCCCCCAGAACACTGAAGCTTTCTTT.

This sequence joins TRBV6-4 and TRBJ2-3, with 12 bases lining up with TRBD2. The V and J ends lost 8 bases and 5 bases, in that order; junction bases with no gene match: 8. CDR1 is MRHNA, CDR2 SNTAGT, per germline. The CDR3 runs 15 residues. The CDR3 DNA follows: TGTGCCAGCGGTCGACTAGCGGGAGCGAAAGATACGCAGTATTTT. Encoded protein: CASGRLAGAKDTQYF.

This chain links TRBV6-5 with TRBJ1-5; a possible D gene is TRBD1 (5 bases). Germline assignment: CDR1 MNHEY and CDR2 SVGAGI. V shed 0 bases and J shed 6 bases, with 9 bases lying between them. CDR3 length: 14 residues. The CDR3 DNA reads TGTGCCAGCAGTTACTCGGGGGGTAGTCAGCCCCAGCATTTT. The encoded protein is CASSYSGGSQPQHF.

This clone was picked up a small number of times. The chain is built from TRBV6-1 and TRBJ1-1, with D hard to call. The CDR3 runs to 16 residues. Trimming removed 3 bases from V and 3 bases from J, with 17 bases in between. Germline V gene lookup returns CDR1 MNHNS and CDR2 SASEGT. This CDR3 reads CASSDIARGRDTEAFF. The CDR3 DNA follows: TGTGCCAGCAGTGATATAGCGCGGGGAAGGGACACTGAAGCTTTCTTT.

The chain recombines TRBV30 with TRBJ1-4; unclear D gene. The germline gives CDR1 GTSNPN, CDR2 SVGIG (reference sequence). V gave up 0 bases and J gave up 5 bases, with 10 bases separating them. This CDR3 is 14 amino acids long. Here the CDR3 DNA reads TGTGCCTGGAGTGTACTGGCGGGGAATGAAAAACTGTTTTTT. This translates into CAWSVLAGNEKLFF.